These T cell receptor beta chains were read from a single sample in a study of blood T cell repertoires in COVID-19. This table comes from immunoSEQ multiplex PCR, and its TCRdb copy is limited to in-frame clones, with some not included. This sample has approximately 59,000 clones, with roughly 90% found just once. The sample taken for sequencing was peripheral blood. These TCRs come from a human donor in a cohort sampled during active COVID-19. The CDR3 runs from the conserved cysteine through the conserved F or W. The order of the fields is J gene, clone size, V gene, D gene, CDR3 length, CDR3 DNA, CDR3 protein. A D gene is named only where the DNA matches it firmly. Only part of the rows carry a size: once, few, many, or a class if the clone is expanded.

TRBJ2-1 once TRBV5-1 - 15 TGCGCCAGCAGCCAATCTCCCGGGGATTACAATGAGCAGTTCTTC CASSQSPGDYNEQFF
TRBJ1-4 - TRBV14 - 15 TGTGCCAGCAGCCAGTACAGACGGATAAATGAAAAACTGTTTTTT CASSQYRRINEKLFF
TRBJ1-3 - TRBV7-9 - 14 TGTGCCAGCAGCCGGGTGGCGTATGGAAACACCATATATTTT CASSRVAYGNTIYF
TRBJ2-5 - TRBV5-4 - 16 TGTGCCAGCAGCTTTAAAGGACAGAGACTCGGGGAGACCCAGTACTTC CASSFKGQRLGETQYF
TRBJ2-5 once TRBV6-5 TRBD2 14 TGTGCCAGCAGCCTAGCGGGGGGGCCGACCACCCAGTACTTC CASSLAGGPTTQYF
TRBJ2-5 - TRBV4-1 - 18 TGCGCCAGCAGCCAAGAAGCCGGGGACACCACTTTTGGAGAGACCCAGTACTTC CASSQEAGDTTFGETQYF
TRBJ2-7 - TRBV19 - 18 TGTGCCAGTAGTACCTCCCCTGGCTCTAGGACTCACCGCTACGAGCAGTACTTC CASSTSPGSRTHRYEQYF
TRBJ1-1 - TRBV6-5 - 15 TGTGCCAGCAGTTACTCATGGCAGGGGAACACTGAAGCTTTCTTT CASSYSWQGNTEAFF
TRBJ2-3 - TRBV3-1/TRBV3-2 TRBD1 16 TGTGCCAGCAGCCAACAACCTACAGGGGGCGGAGATACGCAGTATTTT CASSQQPTGGGDTQYF
TRBJ2-7 - TRBV12-3/TRBV12-4 - 13 TGTGCCAGCATTGGGCCTAACTCCTACGAGCAGTACTTC CASIGPNSYEQYF
TRBJ1-2 - TRBV27 - 14 TGTGCCAGCAGTTTGAGACAGTCTAACTATGGCTACACCTTC CASSLRQSNYGYTF
TRBJ1-6 - TRBV18 - 16 TGTGCCAGCTCACCAGTCGAAAACTCCGATAATTCACCCCTCCACTTT CASSPVENSDNSPLHF
TRBJ2-5 - TRBV27 TRBD2 17 TGTGCCAGCGGTCGGGGGGTCGGGGGGACCTCCCCGGAGACCCAGTACTTC CASGRGVGGTSPETQYF
TRBJ2-2 - TRBV18 - 14 TGTGCCAGCGACTCCCTGCTGGGCACCGGGGAGCTGTTTTTT CASDSLLGTGELFF
TRBJ1-1 - TRBV10-1 TRBD1 16 TGCGCCAGCAATACCAGGGACAGGGGGCGAAGCACTGAAGCTTTCTTT CASNTRDRGRSTEAFF
TRBJ2-3 few TRBV7-8 TRBD2 16 TGTGCCAGCAGCCTCCCGCCGGGGGGGCACACAGATACGCAGTATTTT CASSLPPGGHTDTQYF
TRBJ2-3 - TRBV15 TRBD2 17 TGTGCCACCAGCAGAGATCTTAACGGGGGGGCCACGGATACGCAGTATTTT CATSRDLNGGATDTQYF
TRBJ2-3 once TRBV27 - 15 TGTGCCAGCATTCGGAACAGGGAGAGCACAGATACGCAGTATTTT CASIRNRESTDTQYF
TRBJ2-3 - TRBV9 TRBD2 15 TGTGCCAGCAGCGTAAGACTAGCGGTAACAGATACGCAGTATTTT CASSVRLAVTDTQYF
TRBJ1-6 - TRBV11-3 - 18 TGTGCCAGCAGAGGGGGAGGGCGGGGCAGCTCCTATAATTCACCCCTCCACTTT CASRGGGRGSSYNSPLHF
TRBJ1-6 - TRBV19 TRBD1 15 TGTGCCAGTAGTATCTACGACAGGGGGAATTCACCCCTCCACTTT CASSIYDRGNSPLHF
TRBJ1-1 - TRBV19 TRBD1 15 TGTGCCAGCAGTAGGGGGTGGGGACAGGGTTCTGAAGCTTTCTTT CASSRGWGQGSEAFF
TRBJ2-6 - TRBV10-3 TRBD2 17 TGTGCCATCGGGAGGGGTCCCCTCATCTCTGGGGCCAACGTCCTGACTTTC CAIGRGPLISGANVLTF
TRBJ1-2 - TRBV19 TRBD1 15 TGTGCCAGTAGTACCCGGACAGGGGGCGACTATGGCTACACCTTC CASSTRTGGDYGYTF
TRBJ1-1 - TRBV20-1 - 11 TGCAGTGCTTCTCCGAACACTGAAGCTTTCTTT CSASPNTEAFF
TRBJ2-1 - TRBV18 TRBD1 16 TGTGCCAGCTCCAAGACATGGGACAGGGGGCGAAATGAGCAGTTCTTC CASSKTWDRGRNEQFF
TRBJ2-7 - TRBV30 TRBD1 16 TGTGCCTGGAAAAATGCAGGGGGAGTGTCGCTGTACGAGCAGTACTTC CAWKNAGGVSLYEQYF
TRBJ2-3 - TRBV5-1 TRBD1 15 TGCGCCAGCAGCTACGTACAGGGGCAGGCAGATACGCAGTATTTT CASSYVQGQADTQYF
TRBJ1-1 - TRBV29-1 - 13 TGCAGCGTTGGACATTCCAGGGGTCACGTAGCTTTCTTT CSVGHSRGHVAFF
TRBJ1-4 - TRBV27 - 15 TGTGCCAGCAGCTCCTTGGGCAGGGCTGAAGAAAAACTGTTTTTT CASSSLGRAEEKLFF
TRBJ1-4 - TRBV5-1 - 14 TGCGCCAGCACCGGGTGGGGACTCGGCGAAAAACTGTTTTTT CASTGWGLGEKLFF
TRBJ1-1 few TRBV29-1 - 17 TGCAGCGTGTCTACTGACAGGCTCAACCTTGAAAACACTGAAGCTTTCTTT CSVSTDRLNLENTEAFF
TRBJ2-1 - TRBV30 TRBD1 13 TGTGCCTGGGGACAGGGCTTGACCAATGAGCAGTTCTTC CAWGQGLTNEQFF
TRBJ1-6 - TRBV5-6 TRBD1 14 TGTGCCAGCAGCCCTGACAGGGGCGATTCACCCCTCCACTTT CASSPDRGDSPLHF
TRBJ1-2 - TRBV7-9 TRBD1 13 TGTGCCAGCAGCTGGCGACAGGGGGATGGCTACACCTTC CASSWRQGDGYTF
TRBJ2-1 - TRBV5-4 - 15 TGTGCCAGCAGCTTGATGCCTACCTCCTACAATGAGCAGTTCTTC CASSLMPTSYNEQFF